The sequence of this T cell receptor beta chain was determined in a study of OX40 agonist ivuxolimab in advanced cancers. Here immunoSEQ multiplex PCR was the method, and the copy in TCRdb shows in-frame clones only, minus some. The table has 90,000 to 100,000 clones, roughly nine tenths seen once. In the case of this clone: Its antigen remains unidentified.

The study's findings and limits: The CD4+ and CD8+ T cells in the blood had expanded clonally by week 6 at 0.1 to 3.0 mg/kg.

The CDR3 has 16 residues. This receptor was taken from an adult with an advanced solid tumor such as melanoma, head and neck, liver or kidney cancer. The specimen comprised CD4+ or CD8+ T cells sorted from blood, sampled in a trial of the OX40 agonist ivuxolimab. The J gene is TRBJ2-1, the V gene TRBV21-1; TRBD2, the D gene given by the table, was not confirmed from the DNA. TRBV21-1 is a pseudogene segment. Here the CDR3 reads CASSKVASGLYNEQFF. CDR3 nucleotide sequence: TGTGCCAGCAGCAAAGTGGCGAGCGGGCTCTACAATGAGCAGTTCTTC.